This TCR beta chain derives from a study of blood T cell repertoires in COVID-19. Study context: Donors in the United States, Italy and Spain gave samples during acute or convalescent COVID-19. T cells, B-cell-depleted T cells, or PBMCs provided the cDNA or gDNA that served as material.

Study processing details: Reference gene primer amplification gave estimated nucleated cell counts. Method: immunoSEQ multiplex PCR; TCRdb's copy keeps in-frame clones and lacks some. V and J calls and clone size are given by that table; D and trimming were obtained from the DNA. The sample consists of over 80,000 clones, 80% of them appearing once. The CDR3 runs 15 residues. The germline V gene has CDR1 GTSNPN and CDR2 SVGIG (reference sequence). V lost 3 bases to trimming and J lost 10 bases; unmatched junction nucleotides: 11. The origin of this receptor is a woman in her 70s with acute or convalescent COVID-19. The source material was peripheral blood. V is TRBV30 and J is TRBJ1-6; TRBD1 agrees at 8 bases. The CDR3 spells CAWRDSDRVRSPLHF. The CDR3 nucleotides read TGTGCCTGGAGGGACTCGGACAGGGTCCGGTCACCCCTCCACTTT.